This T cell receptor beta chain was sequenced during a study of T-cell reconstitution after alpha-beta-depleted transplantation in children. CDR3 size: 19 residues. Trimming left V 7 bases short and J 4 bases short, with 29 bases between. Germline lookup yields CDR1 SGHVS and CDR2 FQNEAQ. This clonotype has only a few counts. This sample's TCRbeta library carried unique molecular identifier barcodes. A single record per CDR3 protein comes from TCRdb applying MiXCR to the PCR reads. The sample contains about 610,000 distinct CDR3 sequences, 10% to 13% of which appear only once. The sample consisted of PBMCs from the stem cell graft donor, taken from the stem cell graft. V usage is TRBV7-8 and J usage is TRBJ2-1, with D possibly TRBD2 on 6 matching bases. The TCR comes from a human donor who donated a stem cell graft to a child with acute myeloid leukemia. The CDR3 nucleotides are TGTGCCAGCAACCATAGAGGGGTCGTTGGGGCTAGCGAGTACAATGAGCAGTTCTTC. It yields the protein CASNHRGVVGASEYNEQFF.